This T cell receptor (beta chain) was captured by sequencing in a study of T cells in Graves' hyperthyroidism and ophthalmopathy. Many counts were recorded for this clonotype. The CDR3 regions of TCR beta were amplified from RNA transcripts. A set of HTBI primers served as the primers for a first-round RT-PCR of the TCR CDR3. TCRdb used MiXCR to reprocess the multiplex PCR reads, holding one entry per CDR3 protein. The table shows about 700,000 distinct CDR3 sequences, with 12% to 15% occurring only once. Trimming removed 2 bases at V and 3 bases at J, with 13 bases between. CDR1 and CDR2 from the germline V gene are MNHEY and SMNVEV (reference sequence). The CDR3 is made up of 15 amino acids. Thyroid ultrasound and orbital computed tomography, with clinical symptoms and serum thyroxine and TRAb, informed diagnoses.

V is TRBV27 and J is TRBJ1-1; the D gene is possibly TRBD1 (6 bases). This receptor was taken from a woman between 18 and 29 years old with Graves' hyperthyroidism. Sequenced sample: blood. CDR3 sequence reads: CASSLGGGHYTEAFF. CDR3 DNA sequence: TGTGCCAGCAGTTTAGGGGGGGGGCACTACACTGAAGCTTTCTTT.